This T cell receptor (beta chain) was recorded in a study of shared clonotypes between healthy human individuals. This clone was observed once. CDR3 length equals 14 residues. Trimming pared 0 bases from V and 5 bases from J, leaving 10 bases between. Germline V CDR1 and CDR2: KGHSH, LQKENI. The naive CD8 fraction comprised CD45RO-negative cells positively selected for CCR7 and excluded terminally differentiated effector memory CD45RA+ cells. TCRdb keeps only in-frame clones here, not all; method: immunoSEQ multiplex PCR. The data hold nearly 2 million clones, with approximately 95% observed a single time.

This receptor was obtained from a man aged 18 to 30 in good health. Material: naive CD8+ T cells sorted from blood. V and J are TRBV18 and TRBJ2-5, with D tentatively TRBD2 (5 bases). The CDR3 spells CASSPPWESETQYF. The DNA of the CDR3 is TGTGCCAGCTCACCACCATGGGAGAGTGAGACCCAGTACTTC.